There are a few counts of the clone carrying this TCR beta chain. Germline values: CDR1 SGDLS, CDR2 YYNGEE. The V and J ends lost 4 bases and 7 bases respectively, with 15 bases between them. The CDR3 is made up of 14 amino acids. TCRdb reanalysed the 5' RACE reads using MiXCR and keeps one entry per CDR3 protein. The sample has more than 55,000 distinct CDR3 sequences; about 25% are singletons. Cells sorted as Tregs were CD4+, CD25+ and CD127-/low. V gene TRBV9 combines with J gene TRBJ2-4; D not resolved. The receptor was isolated from a female donor with breast cancer. The sequencing sample was made of tumor-infiltrating Tregs sorted from the breast tumor. The DNA for the CDR3 is TGTGCCAGCAGCAATCCCTTTTCTGGGAACATTCAGTACTTC. Protein: CASSNPFSGNIQYF. Full variable domain (rest looked up from reference TRBV9 and TRBJ2-4): DSGVTQTPKHLITATGQRVTLRCSPRSGDLSVYWYQQSLDQGLQFLIQYYNGEERAKGNILERFSAQQFPDLHSELNLSSLELGDSALYFCASSNPFSGNIQYFGAGTRLSVL.